The 5 T cell receptor beta chains in this list originate from one sample, sequenced in a study of regulatory T cells in long-lasting Graves disease. Sequencing libraries for TCR beta were prepared with iRepertoire HTBI primers and Arm-PCR of CDR3 regions. TCRdb recomputed calls from the multiplex PCR reads with MiXCR, one row per CDR3 protein. The data contain approximately 380,000 distinct CDR3 sequences, 20% to 25% of them singletons. The sample's time point: persistent/refractory GD, antithyroid drugs over 5 years with positive TRAb. After RNA was extracted from PBMCs, the TCR library was made from it. Material: peripheral blood mononuclear cells (PBMCs), obtained when the disease was refractory, from a patient treated with antithyroid drugs. The receptor source for this set is a female donor with Graves disease.

A word on this clonotype: Since a much larger clone is just one base distant, this may be a read error. The genes are TRBV5-5 and TRBJ2-3; no firm D call. Trimming took 2 bases from V and 2 from J, leaving 3 bases between them. Germline assignment: CDR1 SGHKS and CDR2 YYEKEE (reference sequence). The CDR3 extends over 12 amino acids. This chain's CDR3 is CASSFNTDTQYF. The CDR3 coding sequence is TGTGCCAGCAGCTTCAACACAGATACGCAGTATTTT.

This clonotype was counted a few times. This chain uses TRBV6-1 with TRBJ1-5; D unclear. Germline CDR1 and CDR2: MNHNS and SASEGT. This CDR3 contains 13 residues. Trimming took off 7 bases at V and 3 bases at J, with 10 bases between the two ends. CDR3 protein: CASTSTYNQPQHF. Written as DNA, the CDR3 is TGTGCCAGCACGTCCACCTACAATCAGCCCCAGCATTTT.

At least ten counts were recorded for this clonotype. The chain employs TRBV6-1 and TRBJ1-1; D ambiguous. The CDR3 totals 13 residues. Germline CDR1 MNHNS, CDR2 SASEGT. V lost 3 bases and J lost 5, with 10 bases in between. DNA for the CDR3: TGTGCCAGCAGTGAGCTTACACGGACTGAAGCTTTCTTT. Translating gives CASSELTRTEAFF.

Comments on this clonotype: A clone one base away is much larger, so this may be a read error. The chain links TRBV27 to TRBJ1-1; D is unclear. Trimming took 6 bases from V and 3 from J, leaving 14 bases between them. Germline assignment: CDR1 MNHEY and CDR2 SMNVEV (reference sequence). This CDR3 has 14 residues. Here the CDR3 reads CASRIGREDTEAFF. The CDR3 region has the DNA TGTGCCAGCAGGATTGGTAGGGAGGACACTGAAGCTTTCTTT.

In its sample, this clonotype was seen many times. This chain uses TRBV7-9 with TRBJ2-5, with 8 bases fitting TRBD1. CDR1 is SEHNR and CDR2 is FQNEAQ in the germline V gene (reference sequence). V shed 6 bases and J 1 base; nucleotides not matched to a gene: 10. The CDR3 is made up of 16 amino acids. The CDR3 reads CASSQPGQALQETQYF. The DNA for the CDR3 is TGTGCCAGCAGTCAACCGGGACAGGCCCTCCAAGAGACCCAGTACTTC.